This is a list of T cell receptor beta chains from one sample in a study of CD8 T cells in ankylosing spondylitis. Each CDR3 protein gets one entry after TCRdb re-called the 5' RACE reads with MiXCR. Among about 220,000 distinct CDR3 sequences listed, roughly a tenth were seen once. What was sequenced was blood, either unsorted or a sorted T cell fraction (not recorded which). These receptors all stem from a male donor with ankylosing spondylitis or in good health (not recorded which). CDR3s include the opening cysteine and the closing phenylalanine or tryptophan. The D gene is left open where the match is weak. Expanded clones are given a class, and other clones once, few, many or no size at all.

few . TRBJ1-2 TRBV7-2 TGTGCCAGCAGCCCGGACAGACACTATGGCTACACCTTC CASSPDRHYGYTF
many . TRBJ1-3 TRBV4-2 TGTGCCAGCAGCCAAGAGTGGGGGGCTATCGGAAACACCATATATTTT CASSQEWGAIGNTIYF
many . TRBJ1-4 TRBV5-1 TGCGCCAGCAGCCCAGAGACTACAACTAATGAAAAACTGTTTTTT CASSPETTTNEKLFF
many . TRBJ2-3 TRBV20-1 TGCAGTGCTACTCCCCCGGGCGGGGTCAGGGATACGCAGTATTTT CSATPPGGVRDTQYF
few TRBD2 TRBJ2-1 TRBV9 TGTGCCAGCAGCGACCTAGCGGGGGGCAATGAGCAGTTCTTC CASSDLAGGNEQFF
many . TRBJ2-3 TRBV20-1 TGCAGTGCTAGAGATGTGGCAGGGGCCGCAGGATCGCAGTATTTT CSARDVAGAAGSQYF
few TRBD1 TRBJ2-2 TRBV30 TGTGCCTGGACCCGGACAGGAAACACCGGGGAGCTGTTTTTT CAWTRTGNTGELFF
many TRBD2 TRBJ2-4 TRBV29-1 TGCAGCGCCCCGGCGATGCGGGGGGGCCTGCACATTCAGTACTTC CSAPAMRGGLHIQYF
many . TRBJ2-6 TRBV5-1 TGCGCCAGCAGCTTGGGGGAAGGGGCCAACGTCCTGACTTTC CASSLGEGANVLTF
few TRBD1 TRBJ2-2 TRBV24-1 TGTGCCACCAGTGACCCGACAGGGGGGAACACCGGGGAGCTGTTTTTT CATSDPTGGNTGELFF
many TRBD1 TRBJ2-1 TRBV19 TGTGCCAGTAGTACAGGGGGTTACTCTACGGATGAGCAGTTCTTC CASSTGGYSTDEQFF
many . TRBJ2-5 TRBV9 TGTGCCAGCAGCGTAGATGTGGCGCCGGGGGAGACCCAGTACTTC CASSVDVAPGETQYF
many . TRBJ1-2 TRBV5-1 TGCGCCAGCAGCCCTTACACAGAGAACTATGGCTACACCTTC CASSPYTENYGYTF
. . TRBJ2-1 TRBV6-2/TRBV6-3 TGTGCCAGCAGTTCAATGGGCTATAGCTCCTACAATGAGCAGTTCTTC CASSSMGYSSYNEQFF
few . TRBJ2-5 TRBV5-1 TGCGCCAGCAGCTTGATTGATCCCGGTCAAGAGACCCAGTACTTC CASSLIDPGQETQYF
once . TRBJ2-2 TRBV18 TGTGCCAGCTCAATTCAACAGAACGGGGAGCTGTTTTTT CASSIQQNGELFF
. TRBD1 TRBJ2-7 TRBV7-8 TGTGCCAGCAGCCAGCCGGACAGGGAAGGGTACTCCTACGAGCAGTACTTC CASSQPDREGYSYEQYF
many . TRBJ1-1 TRBV5-1 TGCGCCAGCAGAGCGGGGCCCAACCTTTTGAACACTGAAGCTTTCTTT CASRAGPNLLNTEAFF